The 21 T cell receptor beta chains presented below share a single source sample, sequenced in a study of vaccination effects on CD4 cells after COVID-19. Viral peptide pools were used in the ViraFEST assay to expand antigen-specific CD4+ T cells, and sequencing came afterward. Having been cultured for around ten days, the cells underwent CD4+ T cell isolation. Participants completed two doses of the BNT162b2 or mRNA-1273 vaccine. Profiled with immunoSEQ multiplex PCR; TCRdb holds only in-frame clones, not every one. The table includes over 14,000 clones, about 72% detected once. These receptors lack a known antigen. The source material was CD4+ T cells from PBMCs cultured with SARS-CoV-2 spike peptides, sampled after COVID-19 vaccination. The source of these receptors is a human donor who received a COVID-19 vaccine.

The rearrangement uses TRBV5-5 and TRBJ2-1, with D perhaps given as TRBD1 or TRBD2 (5 bases each). This CDR3 is 17 amino acids long. Per germline, CDR1 SGHKS and CDR2 YYEKEE (reference sequence). V was shortened by 1 base and J by 8 bases, with 22 bases between the two germline ends. The CDR3 loop is CASSLKSLGTAGDEQFF. In nucleotides, the CDR3 is TGTGCCAGCAGCTTGAAGTCCCTCGGGACCGCTGGGGATGAGCAGTTCTTC.

V usage is TRBV30 and J usage is TRBJ1-1; 7 bases are shared with TRBD1. The CDR3 totals 12 residues. Germline assignment: CDR1 GTSNPN and CDR2 SVGIG (reference sequence). V gave up 7 bases and J gave up 1 base; unmatched junction bases: 3. The CDR3 DNA reads TGTGCCTCAGGACAGGCGAACACTGAAGCTTTCTTT. Translated: CASGQANTEAFF.

This chain joins TRBV4-3 and TRBJ1-4, with D possibly TRBD1 on 6 matching bases. Deletions cut 1 base from V and 2 bases from J, with 20 bases between. This CDR3 comprises 19 residues. From germline, CDR1 is LGHNA and CDR2 YSLEER. The CDR3 DNA sequence: TGCGCCAGCAGCCAAGGGGAGGGGCAGGGGCTTTGGACTAATGAAAAACTGTTTTTT. Protein product: CASSQGEGQGLWTNEKLFF.

This chain joins TRBV9 and TRBJ2-7, with D hard to call. CDR1 and CDR2 from the germline V gene are SGDLS and YYNGEE. This CDR3 region has 15 residues. Trimming stripped 0 bases from V and 0 bases from J, with 10 bases between. CDR3: CASSVAPASSYEQYF. The CDR3 nucleotides are TGTGCCAGCAGCGTAGCCCCAGCCAGCTCCTACGAGCAGTACTTC.

CDR3 nucleotides: TGTGCCAGCAGCTTAGCGGGGACCTATGGCTACACCTTC. Translation gives CASSLAGTYGYTF. This chain joins TRBV11-1 and TRBJ1-2, with D possibly TRBD1 on 5 matching bases. CDR1 SGHAT and CDR2 FQDESV come from the germline V gene (reference sequence). This CDR3 spans 13 amino acids. V lost 0 bases, J lost 4 bases, and 6 bases lay in between.

The chain carries TRBV6-6 and TRBJ1-2; D may be TRBD1 (5 bases). The CDR3 spans 15 residues. Germline CDR1 is MNHNY and CDR2 is SVGAGI (reference sequence). The V end lost 2 bases, the J end lost 4 bases, and 14 bases lay between the germline ends. The CDR3 loop reads CASSYLSGRVYGYTF. CDR3 nucleotide sequence: TGTGCCAGCAGTTACCTGTCAGGGAGAGTCTATGGCTACACCTTC.

The rearrangement uses TRBV5-1 and TRBJ2-5; 7 bases map to TRBD1. This CDR3 spans 15 amino acids. V was pared by 4 bases and J by 2 bases, with 8 bases of the junction left unmatched. Germline V gene sequence: CDR1 SGHRS, CDR2 YFSETQ. The CDR3 DNA follows: TGCGCCAGCAGCGGGTCCGACAGGGTGCAAGAGACCCAGTACTTC. Translating gives CASSGSDRVQETQYF.

V gene TRBV19 combines with J gene TRBJ2-1, with 8 nucleotides matching TRBD1. Germline CDR1 and CDR2: LNHDA and SQIVND (reference sequence). V gave up 2 bases and J gave up 6 bases; unmatched junction bases: 9. The CDR3 is made up of 16 amino acids. The CDR3 here is CASSIIQGAPFNEQFF. For the CDR3, the DNA is TGTGCCAGTAGTATAATCCAGGGGGCTCCATTCAATGAGCAGTTCTTC.

In its sample, this clone was seen once. The chain is built from TRBV19 and TRBJ1-2; 9 nucleotides agree with TRBD1. This CDR3 spans 16 amino acids. The germline V gene has CDR1 LNHDA and CDR2 SQIVND (reference sequence). With V trimmed by 5 bases and J by 2 bases, 9 bases remained unmatched. CDR3 DNA: TGTGCCAGTAGTTTTGCTCACAGGGGGCTGAACTATGGCTACACCTTC. Translated: CASSFAHRGLNYGYTF.

Comments on this clone: Other DNA sequences of this sample code for an identical CDR3. The chain carries TRBV6-1 and TRBJ1-2; D is unresolved. CDR1 and CDR2 (germline): MNHNS, SASEGT. V was pared by 1 base and J by 7 bases, with 7 bases between. The CDR3 runs to 12 residues. This chain's CDR3 is CASSEGAGGYTF. The CDR3, as DNA: TGTGCCAGCAGTGAAGGGGCGGGTGGCTACACCTTC.

The gene calls are TRBV29-1 and TRBJ2-1; D might be TRBD1 (5 bases). The CDR3 is 14 residues long. Germline V gives CDR1 SQVTM, CDR2 ANQGSEA. Trimming shortened V by 4 bases and J by 9 bases, and 19 bases separated the two germline ends. Here the CDR3 DNA reads TGCAGCGTTGGGTTCCAGGGCCGGAGTGGTGAGCAGTTCTTC. Its protein is CSVGFQGRSGEQFF.

This chain uses TRBV6-5 with TRBJ1-6, with D unclear. This CDR3 contains 15 residues. V lost 2 bases and J lost 4, with 9 bases in between. Germline V gives CDR1 MNHEY, CDR2 SVGAGI. DNA of the CDR3: TGTGCCAGCAGTTACGAGGGCACTTATAATTCACCCCTCCACTTT. The encoded protein is CASSYEGTYNSPLHF.

The chain has TRBV5-5 and TRBJ2-7; 9 positions match TRBD1. Germline V gives CDR1 SGHKS, CDR2 YYEKEE (reference sequence). This CDR3 contains 15 residues. The V segment lost 5 bases and the J segment 2 bases; nucleotides outside the gene matches: 8. The CDR3 region has the DNA TGTGCCAGCAGGCTGAGAGGACAGGGGACCTACGAGCAGTACTTC. Its protein is CASRLRGQGTYEQYF. The variable domain in full, completed from reference TRBV5-5 and TRBJ2-7, reads DAGVTQSPTHLIKTRGQQVTLRCSPISGHKSVSWYQQVLGQGPQFIFQYYEKEERGRGNFPDRFSARQFPNYSSELNVNALLLGDSALYLCASRLRGQGTYEQYFGPGTRLTVT.

This clone was seen a few times. The chain joins TRBV7-9 to TRBJ1-3; 9 positions match TRBD1. The CDR3 is 16 amino acids. Germline trimming cut 3 bases from V and 3 bases from J; bases unmatched to any gene: 6. Per germline, CDR1 SEHNR and CDR2 FQNEAQ (reference sequence). The CDR3: CASSLTGGMVGNTIYF. Here the CDR3 DNA reads TGTGCCAGCAGCTTGACAGGGGGAATGGTTGGAAACACCATATATTTT.

The chain carries TRBV19 and TRBJ2-1, with D possibly matching TRBD2 (5 bases). V lost 3 bases to trimming and J lost 3 bases, with 6 bases between them. The germline gives CDR1 LNHDA, CDR2 SQIVND (reference sequence). CDR3 size: 13 residues. CDR3 sequence: CASSMRVYNEQFF. CDR3 in DNA: TGTGCCAGTAGTATGAGGGTCTACAATGAGCAGTTCTTC.

The rearrangement links TRBV14 to TRBJ1-1, with 8 bases lining up with TRBD1. J lost 4 bases, V lost 5 bases, and 9 bases had no gene match. This CDR3 is built from 15 residues. CDR1 is SGHDN, CDR2 FVKESK, per germline. In DNA, the CDR3 is TGTGCCAGCAGCGGACACGACAGGGGAAGCACTGAAGCTTTCTTT. Its translation is CASSGHDRGSTEAFF.

This rearrangement joins TRBV12-3 or TRBV12-4 to TRBJ1-4, with 8 bases identical to TRBD1. This CDR3 has 12 amino acids. The ends lost 6 bases at V and 8 bases at J; junction bases unmatched: 2. This chain's CDR3 is CASRRQGEKLFF. CDR3 DNA: TGTGCCAGCAGGAGACAGGGGGAAAAACTGTTTTTT.

The rearrangement links TRBV7-9 to TRBJ1-1; D is unclear. V was clipped by 4 bases and J by 1 base, with 10 bases between them. CDR1 is SEHNR, CDR2 FQNEAQ, per germline (reference sequence). The CDR3 spans 14 residues. This chain's CDR3 is CASSSFPTNTEAFF. The CDR3 DNA reads TGTGCCAGCAGCTCCTTTCCCACGAACACTGAAGCTTTCTTT.

The chain recombines TRBV6-1 with TRBJ1-5; D is uncertain. CDR3 length equals 11 residues. From germline, CDR1 is MNHNS and CDR2 SASEGT. Trimming took 2 bases from V and 7 from J, leaving 3 bases between them. As DNA, the CDR3 is TGTGCCAGCAGTGAAAACCAGCCCCAGCATTTT. This translates into CASSENQPQHF.

V is TRBV2 and J is TRBJ2-1, with TRBD2 identical over 11 bases. The V segment lost 6 bases and the J segment 5 bases; nucleotides outside the gene matches: 9. The V gene's germline CDR1 is SNHLY and CDR2 FYNNEI. The CDR3 spans 16 residues. CDR3 in DNA: TGTGCCAGCAGACTTTCTAGCGGGGGGTCAAACAATGAGCAGTTCTTC. Protein product: CASRLSSGGSNNEQFF.

The genes are TRBV5-4 and TRBJ2-5; a weak D match, TRBD1 (5 bases). The CDR3 covers 13 residues. Germline loops: CDR1 SGHNT, CDR2 YYREEE (reference sequence). V was pared by 3 bases and J by 0 bases, with 6 bases between. CDR3 sequence reads: CASSSRDQETQYF. CDR3 in DNA: TGTGCCAGCAGCTCCAGGGACCAAGAGACCCAGTACTTC.